This T cell receptor beta chain was sequenced in a study of T cell responses to AZD1222 COVID-19 vaccine. The CDR3 contains 15 residues. In germline, CDR1 is MDHEN, CDR2 SYDVKM. The junction had 9 bases not matched to a gene; V was cut back by 8 bases and J by 3 bases. Sequenced by immunoSEQ multiplex PCR; TCRdb stores in-frame clones only, minus some. The repertoire holds around 260,000 clones, with 90% to 95% as singletons. Study-level findings and limits: Unmutated variant regions are reportedly targeted by nearly half of spike-specific TCRs. Possibly, clonal diversity was underestimated; donors were largely white British and included more females.

In regard to this clone: Its antigen is currently unknown.

The sample was peripheral blood, taken on day 0 of AZD1222 vaccination. The sequence came from an adult in good health. V and J are TRBV28 and TRBJ1-5, with TRBD1 matching over 8 bases. The CDR3 sequence: CASRSGQGNNQPQHF. The CDR3 nucleotides are TGTGCCAGCCGATCAGGACAGGGCAACAATCAGCCCCAGCATTTT.